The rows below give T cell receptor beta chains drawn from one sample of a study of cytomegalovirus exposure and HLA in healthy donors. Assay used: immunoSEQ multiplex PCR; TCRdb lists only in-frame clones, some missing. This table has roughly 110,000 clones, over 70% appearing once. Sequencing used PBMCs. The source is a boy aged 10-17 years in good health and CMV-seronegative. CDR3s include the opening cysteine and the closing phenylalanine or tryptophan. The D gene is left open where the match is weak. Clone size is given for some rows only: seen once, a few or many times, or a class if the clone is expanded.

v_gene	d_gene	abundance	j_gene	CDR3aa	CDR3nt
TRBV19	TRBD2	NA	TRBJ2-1	CASSSSGGIYNEQFF	TGTGCCAGTAGCTCTAGCGGGGGGATTTACAATGAGCAGTTCTTC
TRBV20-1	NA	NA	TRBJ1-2	CSASVPNGYTF	TGCAGTGCTAGTGTTCCTAATGGCTACACCTTC
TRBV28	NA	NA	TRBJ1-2	CASNARSLYGYTF	TGTGCCAGCAACGCCAGGTCCCTTTATGGCTACACCTTC
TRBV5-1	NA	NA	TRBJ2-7	CASSSVYEQYF	TGCGCCAGCAGCTCCGTCTACGAGCAGTACTTC
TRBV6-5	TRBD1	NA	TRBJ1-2	CASSYQTGGRGYTF	TGTGCCAGCAGTTACCAGACAGGGGGCCGAGGCTACACCTTC
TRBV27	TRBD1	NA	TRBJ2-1	CATVDRGLHNEQFF	TGTGCCACAGTAGACAGGGGGCTTCACAATGAGCAGTTCTTC
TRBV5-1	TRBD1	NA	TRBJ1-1	CASSLSQGAEAFF	TGCGCCAGCAGCTTAAGCCAGGGGGCTGAAGCTTTCTTT
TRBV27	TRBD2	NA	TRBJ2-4	CASSPSASGSNIQYF	TGTGCCAGCAGTCCTTCGGCTAGCGGGAGCAACATTCAGTACTTC
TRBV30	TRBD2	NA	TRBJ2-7	CAWSPGLAAYEQYF	TGTGCCTGGAGCCCGGGACTAGCGGCCTACGAGCAGTACTTC
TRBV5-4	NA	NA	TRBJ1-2	CASSLEPENYGYTF	TGTGCCAGCAGCTTGGAGCCGGAGAACTATGGCTACACCTTC
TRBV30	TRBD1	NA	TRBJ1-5	CAWNSGQERGQPQHF	TGTGCCTGGAATTCCGGACAGGAACGGGGTCAGCCCCAGCATTTT
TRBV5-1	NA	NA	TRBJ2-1	CASSLMSGIPNEQFF	TGCGCCAGCAGCTTGATGTCAGGGATCCCCAATGAGCAGTTCTTC
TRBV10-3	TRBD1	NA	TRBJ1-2	CAITTGNYGYTF	TGTGCCATAACGACAGGGAACTATGGCTACACCTTC
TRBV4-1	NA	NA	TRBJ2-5	CASSLDPLGAQYF	TGCGCCAGCAGCCTCGACCCGCTAGGGGCCCAGTACTTC
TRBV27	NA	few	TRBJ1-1	CASSFRGSNTEAFF	TGTGCCAGCAGTTTCCGAGGGTCGAACACTGAAGCTTTCTTT
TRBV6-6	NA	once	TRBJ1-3	CASTPQRAGNTIYF	TGTGCCAGCACCCCCCAGAGGGCCGGAAACACCATATATTTT
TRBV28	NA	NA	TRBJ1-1	CASSFPQQTGNTEAFF	TGTGCCAGCAGTTTCCCGCAGCAAACAGGGAACACTGAAGCTTTCTTT
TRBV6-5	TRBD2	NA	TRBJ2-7	CASSRMTSGTYEQYF	TGTGCCAGCAGTCGGATGACTAGCGGGACCTACGAGCAGTACTTC
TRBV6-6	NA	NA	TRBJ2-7	CASRQDFYEQYF	TGTGCCAGCAGACAGGATTTTTACGAGCAGTACTTC
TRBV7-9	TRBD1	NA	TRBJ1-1	CASSSGQTQNTEAFF	TGTGCCAGCAGCTCGGGACAGACCCAGAACACTGAAGCTTTCTTT
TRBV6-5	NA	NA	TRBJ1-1	CASTKTGNTEAFF	TGTGCCAGCACCAAGACAGGGAACACTGAAGCTTTCTTT
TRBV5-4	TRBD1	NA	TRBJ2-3	CASSSRDRGTDTQYF	TGTGCCAGCAGCTCCCGGGACAGGGGCACAGATACGCAGTATTTT
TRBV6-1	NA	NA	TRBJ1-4	CASSGSGEGREKLFF	TGTGCCAGCAGTGGATCAGGGGAGGGGAGAGAAAAACTGTTTTTT
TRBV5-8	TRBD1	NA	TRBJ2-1	CASTLEGAFEQFF	TGTGCCAGCACACTTGAGGGGGCATTCGAGCAGTTCTTC
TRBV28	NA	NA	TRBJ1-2	CASRLGGDGGYGYTF	TGTGCCAGCAGGTTAGGAGGGGATGGTGGCTATGGCTACACCTTC
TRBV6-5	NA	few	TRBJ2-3	CASSYARGGTDTQYF	TGTGCCAGCAGTTATGCCAGGGGGGGCACAGATACGCAGTATTTT
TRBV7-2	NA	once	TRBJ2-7	CASSRTPGSYEQYF	TGTGCCAGCAGCAGGACACCCGGCTCCTACGAGCAGTACTTC
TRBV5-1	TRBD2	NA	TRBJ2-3	CASSLGTSGGTQYF	TGCGCCAGCAGCTTGGGGACTAGCGGGGGCACGCAGTATTTT
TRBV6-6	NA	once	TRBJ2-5	CASSWGLGANQETQYF	TGTGCCAGCAGTTGGGGTTTGGGGGCGAACCAAGAGACCCAGTACTTC
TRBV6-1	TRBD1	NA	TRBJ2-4	CASSEDTGGRNIQYF	TGTGCCAGCAGTGAAGACACAGGGGGACGGAACATTCAGTACTTC
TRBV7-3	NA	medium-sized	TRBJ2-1	CASSTDGLSGEQFF	TGTGCCAGCAGCACGGACGGGCTTTCAGGGGAGCAGTTCTTC
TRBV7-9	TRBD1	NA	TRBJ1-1	CASSYSTGTGGNTEAFF	TGTGCCAGCAGCTACTCCACCGGGACAGGGGGCAACACTGAAGCTTTCTTT
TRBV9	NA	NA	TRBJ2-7	CASSGLSYEQYF	TGTGCCAGCAGCGGTCTTAGCTACGAGCAGTACTTC
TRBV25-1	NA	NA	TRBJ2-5	CASSELAVGQETQYF	TGTGCCAGCAGTGAATTGGCAGTTGGTCAAGAGACCCAGTACTTC
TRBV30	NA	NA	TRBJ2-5	CAWSVESRGRGETQYF	TGTGCCTGGAGTGTAGAAAGTCGGGGCAGGGGAGAGACCCAGTACTTC
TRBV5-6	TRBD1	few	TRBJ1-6	CASSLWDRGGSPLHF	TGTGCCAGCAGCTTGTGGGACAGGGGGGGTTCACCCCTCCACTTT
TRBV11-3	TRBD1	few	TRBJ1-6	CASSFQGAYSPLHF	TGTGCCAGCAGCTTCCAGGGGGCTTATTCACCCCTCCACTTT
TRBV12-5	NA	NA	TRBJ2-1	CASGLRGEQFF	TGTGCTAGTGGTTTGAGGGGGGAGCAGTTCTTC
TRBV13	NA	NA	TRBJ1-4	CASSLGYRITEKLFF	TGTGCCAGCAGCTTAGGCTACAGGATAACTGAAAAACTGTTTTTT
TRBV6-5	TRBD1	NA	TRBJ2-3	CASSRDRDGDTQYF	TGTGCCAGCAGTCGGGACAGGGACGGGGATACGCAGTATTTT
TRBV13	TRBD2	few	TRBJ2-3	CASRNWASGRGSTDTQYF	TGTGCCAGCAGGAACTGGGCTAGCGGGAGGGGAAGCACAGATACGCAGTATTTT
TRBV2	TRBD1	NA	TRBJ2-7	CASSEDRSPSYEQYF	TGTGCCAGCAGTGAGGACAGGTCGCCCTCCTACGAGCAGTACTTC
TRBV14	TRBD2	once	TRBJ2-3	CASSQGTSGQSVYTQYF	TGTGCCAGCAGCCAGGGCACTAGCGGTCAATCGGTATATACGCAGTATTTT
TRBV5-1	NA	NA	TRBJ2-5	CASSFKTEETQYF	TGCGCCAGCAGCTTTAAGACAGAAGAGACCCAGTACTTC
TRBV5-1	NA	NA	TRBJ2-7	CASSWSGGPRFEQYF	TGCGCCAGCAGCTGGTCCGGGGGGCCCCGCTTCGAGCAGTACTTC
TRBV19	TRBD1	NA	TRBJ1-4	CASSMGTATNEKLFF	TGTGCCAGTAGTATGGGGACAGCAACTAATGAAAAACTGTTTTTT
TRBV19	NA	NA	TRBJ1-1	CASSIVDRFEAFF	TGTGCCAGTAGTATAGTAGACAGGTTTGAAGCTTTCTTT
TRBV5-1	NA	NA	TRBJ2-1	CASSRGPQGNNEQFF	TGCGCCAGCAGCCGCGGGCCTCAGGGGAACAATGAGCAGTTCTTC
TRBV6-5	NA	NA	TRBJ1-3	CASSSAGVGNTIYF	TGTGCCAGCAGTTCGGCGGGGGTTGGAAACACCATATATTTT
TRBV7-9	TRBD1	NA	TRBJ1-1	CASSLVAGGREAFF	TGTGCCAGCAGCTTAGTGGCAGGGGGACGGGAAGCTTTCTTT